Each of the 29 T cell receptor beta chains below was sequenced from the same sample in a study of blood T cell repertoires in COVID-19. Data came from immunoSEQ multiplex PCR; TCRdb stores just in-frame clones and leaves some out. The repertoire includes some 56,000 clones, approximately 83% of them detected once, and 9.5% to 13% sits in the top ten. Specimen: peripheral blood. The receptors were gathered from a man at least 80 years old with COVID-19, enrolled during active disease.

This clone has just one count. This rearrangement joins TRBV4-3 to TRBJ1-1, with 7 positions matching TRBD1. Germline V lookup: CDR1 LGHNA, CDR2 YSLEER. The V gene end was trimmed by 1 base and the J gene end by 5 bases; junction bases not matched to a gene: 10. The CDR3 runs 16 residues. DNA of the CDR3: TGCGCCAGCAGCCAAGCCGGGACAGAAAAGAGAACTGAAGCTTTCTTT. Its protein product is CASSQAGTEKRTEAFF.

The CDR3 sequence is CASSFTSPTTDTQYF. CDR3 coding DNA: TGCGCCAGCAGTTTTACTAGCCCAACCACAGATACGCAGTATTTT. The V call is TRBV5-1, the J call TRBJ2-3; TRBD2 might be the D (6 bases). V dropped 5 bases and J dropped 2 bases, with 15 bases sitting between them. CDR1 and CDR2 (germline): SGHRS, YFSETQ. The CDR3 runs 15 residues.

This CDR3 reads CASSLDPGWANSPLHF. CDR3 DNA: TGTGCCAGCAGCTTAGATCCAGGCTGGGCTAATTCACCCCTCCACTTT. The chain is built from TRBV7-2 and TRBJ1-6; no reliable D call. The CDR3 covers 16 residues. Germline CDR1 and CDR2: SGHTA and FQGNSA. Between the trimmed V and J ends, which lost 1 base and 6 bases, there was a span of 13 bases.

The chain couples TRBV10-3 to TRBJ1-5; a possible D gene is TRBD1 (6 bases). The CDR3 is 13 residues long. Germline CDR1 reads ENHRY; CDR2 reads SYGVKD. With 11 bases removed from V and 5 bases from J, the gap between germline ends came to 16 bases. The CDR3 sequence: CASGAQADQPQHF. The DNA for the CDR3 is TGTGCCTCAGGGGCTCAGGCGGATCAGCCCCAGCATTTT.

The rearrangement uses TRBV12-3 or TRBV12-4 and TRBJ1-1; unclear D gene. Trimming stripped 2 bases from V and 11 bases from J, with 9 bases between. This CDR3 is built from 11 residues. In DNA, the CDR3 is TGTGCCAGCAGTTTATCCAGCGAGGCTTTCTTT. This gives the protein CASSLSSEAFF.

This rearrangement joins TRBV27 to TRBJ2-6; 8 positions match TRBD1. Germline trimming cut 5 bases from V and 3 bases from J; bases unmatched to any gene: 6. This CDR3 is built from 16 residues. Germline values: CDR1 MNHEY, CDR2 SMNVEV (reference sequence). CDR3 sequence reads: CASSVPRGLGANVLTF. In DNA form, the CDR3 reads TGTGCCAGCAGTGTTCCCAGGGGGCTTGGGGCCAACGTCCTGACTTTC. Full variable domain (remainder filled in from reference TRBV27 and TRBJ2-6): EAQVTQNPRYLITVTGKKLTVTCSQNMNHEYMSWYRQDPGLGLRQIYYSMNVEVTDKGDVPEGYKVSRKEKRNFPLILESPSPNQTSLYFCASSVPRGLGANVLTFGAGSRLTVL.

J is TRBJ2-3 and V is TRBV6-2 or TRBV6-3, with a tentative D call TRBD2 (6 bases). The V and J ends lost 4 bases and 6 bases respectively, with 11 bases between them. Germline V gene data show CDR1 as MNHEY and CDR2 as SVGEGT. The CDR3 extends over 13 amino acids. The CDR3 reads CASSWAGWDTQYF. In DNA, the CDR3 is TGTGCCAGCAGTTGGGCGGGGTGGGATACGCAGTATTTT.

The chain has TRBV4-2 and TRBJ2-3; TRBD2 matches at 10 bases. The V gene end was trimmed by 1 base and the J gene end by 5 bases; junction bases not matched to a gene: 9. The CDR3 contains 17 residues. CDR1 and CDR2 from the germline V gene are LGHNA and YNFKEQ. The CDR3 loop is CASSQVSLAGDKDTQYF. In DNA form, the CDR3 reads TGTGCCAGCAGCCAAGTTTCCCTAGCGGGGGATAAAGATACGCAGTATTTT.

The chain joins TRBV28 to TRBJ2-7; TRBD1 aligns across 8 bases. V dropped 5 bases and J dropped 8; count of bases not matched to a gene: 14. Germline V gene sequence: CDR1 MDHEN, CDR2 SYDVKM. CDR3 size: 15 residues. The CDR3 sequence is CASSPASQYRGKQYV. The CDR3 DNA sequence: TGTGCCAGCAGTCCCGCGAGCCAGTACAGGGGGAAGCAGTACGTC.

The chain couples TRBV5-4 to TRBJ1-2; possible D gene TRBD1, 5 bases. The germline V and J ends were trimmed by 5 bases and 8 bases, with 22 bases remaining between them. This CDR3 comprises 15 residues. Germline CDR1 SGHNT, CDR2 YYREEE (reference sequence). CDR3 DNA sequence: TGTGCCAGCAGGGATGGAGGCAGGGACTCTAAAGGCTACACCTTC. Amino acid sequence: CASRDGGRDSKGYTF.

The chain couples TRBV7-2 to TRBJ2-3, with TRBD2 matching 16 bases. Trimming took 0 bases from V and 2 from J; bases not matched to a gene: 5. There are 19 residues in the CDR3. Germline lookup yields CDR1 SGHTA and CDR2 FQGNSA. The CDR3 coding sequence is TGTGCCAGCAGCTTAGCGCGGGGACTAGCGGGGGGGATCACAGATACGCAGTATTTT. Its translation: CASSLARGLAGGITDTQYF.

This clone was picked up one time. The V gene is TRBV19, the J gene TRBJ1-2, with a possible D match to TRBD1 (6 bases). Per germline, CDR1 LNHDA and CDR2 SQIVND (reference sequence). The CDR3 loop spans 14 amino acids. V gave up 2 bases and J gave up 7 bases, with 14 bases separating them. The CDR3 region is CASSILSGTSGYTF. CDR3 bases: TGTGCCAGTAGTATATTGTCCGGGACATCTGGCTACACCTTC.

The rearrangement uses TRBV10-3 and TRBJ2-1; 8 positions agree with TRBD1. Germline lookup yields CDR1 ENHRY and CDR2 SYGVKD. The CDR3 covers 16 residues. Germline trimming cut 6 bases from V and 5 bases from J; bases unmatched to any gene: 12. Here the CDR3 reads CAIRSGTGLNDNEQFF. DNA of the CDR3: TGTGCCATCAGGTCCGGGACAGGCCTCAACGACAATGAGCAGTTCTTC.

The sample holds one count of this clone. The chain combines TRBV18 with TRBJ1-5; D call uncertain. V lost 3 bases to trimming and J lost 3 bases, with 3 bases between them. The germline V gene encodes CDR1 KGHSH and CDR2 LQKENI. The CDR3 has 12 residues. The CDR3 region is CASSPNNQPQHF. Written as DNA, the CDR3 is TGTGCCAGCTCACCCAACAATCAGCCCCAGCATTTT.

The rearrangement links TRBV27 to TRBJ2-3; 7 nucleotides agree with TRBD2. Germline V gene sequence: CDR1 MNHEY, CDR2 SMNVEV (reference sequence). The CDR3 totals 14 residues. Germline trimming cut 0 bases from V and 8 bases from J; bases unmatched to any gene: 5. The CDR3 DNA reads TGTGCCAGCAGTTTATCGGGGGGAGGGAGTACGCAGTATTTT. This encodes CASSLSGGGSTQYF.

V usage is TRBV14 and J usage is TRBJ1-1, with 9 bases matching TRBD1. CDR1 SGHDN and CDR2 FVKESK come from the germline V gene. The CDR3 length is 16 residues. V dropped 4 bases and J dropped 6; count of bases not matched to a gene: 12. The CDR3 bases are TGTGCCAGCAGCCTCGCCGGGACAGGGATAAGTGCTGAAGCTTTCTTT. Amino acids: CASSLAGTGISAEAFF.

This clone was counted once. The chain has TRBV19 and TRBJ2-4, with D perhaps TRBD2 (5 bases). The germline V and J ends were trimmed by 5 bases and 8 bases, with 10 bases remaining between them. This CDR3 region has 12 residues. Germline CDR1 and CDR2: LNHDA and SQIVND (reference sequence). CDR3 DNA sequence: TGTGCCAGTAGTGAGGGATGGGACATTCAGTACTTC. Translation gives CASSEGWDIQYF.

The count of this clone is one. This rearrangement joins TRBV4-1 to TRBJ2-5; 7 positions agree with TRBD1. CDR3 size: 16 residues. The J segment lost 4 bases and the V segment lost 2 bases, leaving 10 bases of the junction unmatched. Germline-derived CDR1 and CDR2 are MGHRA and YSYEKL. The CDR3 nucleotides read TGCGCCAGCAGCCAAACCGGGACAGCGGATCTAGAGACCCAGTACTTC. The encoded protein is CASSQTGTADLETQYF.

This chain links TRBV6-5 with TRBJ1-2; D gene unclear. The V gene's germline CDR1 is MNHEY and CDR2 SVGAGI. V lost 2 bases to trimming and J lost 8 bases, with 21 bases between them. This CDR3 is 16 amino acids long. The DNA for the CDR3 is TGTGCCAGCAGTTACACCGGCCCCGCGCGGCGGGGAGGCTACACCTTC. Residues: CASSYTGPARRGGYTF.

The chain combines TRBV6-1 with TRBJ1-6; D uncertain. The V gene lost 2 bases and the J gene lost 9 bases, with 17 bases spanning the gap. Per germline, CDR1 MNHNS and CDR2 SASEGT. The length of the CDR3 is 16 residues. CDR3 loop: CASSESDWGIASPLHF. For the CDR3, the DNA is TGTGCCAGCAGTGAATCGGACTGGGGTATAGCTTCACCCCTCCACTTT.

This chain joins TRBV7-9 and TRBJ2-5, with D hard to call. Per the germline V gene, CDR1 is SEHNR and CDR2 is FQNEAQ (reference sequence). V lost 0 bases to trimming and J lost 1 base, with 9 bases between them. CDR3 length equals 15 residues. The DNA of the CDR3 is TGTGCCAGCAGCTTAGCCCCCCAGTCCCAAGAGACCCAGTACTTC. Amino acids: CASSLAPQSQETQYF.

This clone was picked up one time. The rearrangement joins TRBV6-5 to TRBJ1-4; possibly TRBD1 for D (5 bases). V lost 7 bases and J 7 bases, leaving 19 bases between the germline ends. Germline lookup yields CDR1 MNHEY and CDR2 SVGAGI. The CDR3 spans 15 residues. CDR3 in DNA: TGTGCCAGCACGTTCGGCGACAGAAACAGTGAAAAACTGTTTTTT. It codes for CASTFGDRNSEKLFF.

The J gene is TRBJ2-4, the V gene TRBV3-1 (or the pseudogene TRBV3-2), with 9 bases fitting TRBD1. CDR1 and CDR2 (germline): LGHDT, YNNKEL (reference sequence). Trimming at V came to 1 base and at J to 1 base, leaving 5 bases not matched to a gene. The CDR3 has 17 residues. The CDR3, as DNA: TGTGCCAGCAGCCAAGTTCGGACAGGGGAGGCCAAAAACATTCAGTACTTC. It is translated as CASSQVRTGEAKNIQYF.

The V and J genes are TRBV20-1 and TRBJ2-5, with TRBD2 as a possible D gene (6 bases). Trimming took 3 bases from V and 4 from J, leaving 6 bases between them. The CDR3 totals 11 residues. Germline CDR1 and CDR2: DFQATT and SNEGSKA (reference sequence). The CDR3 here is CSARGGETQYF. In DNA, the CDR3 is TGCAGTGCTAGGGGGGGAGAGACCCAGTACTTC.

This sequence joins TRBV7-9 and TRBJ1-2; TRBD1 matches at 10 bases. The trim removed 4 bases at V and 3 bases at J, leaving 5 bases unmatched. The CDR3 contains 15 residues. Germline loops: CDR1 SEHNR, CDR2 FQNEAQ (reference sequence). CDR3 region: CASSSRQGADYGYTF. The CDR3 bases are TGTGCCAGCAGCTCAAGACAGGGGGCGGACTATGGCTACACCTTC.

V usage is TRBV29-1 and J usage is TRBJ1-3; D is ambiguous. The CDR3 totals 16 residues. Germline CDR1 SQVTM, CDR2 ANQGSEA. Trimming took 3 bases from V and 0 from J, leaving 15 bases between them. CDR3 residues: CSVDSGLAASGNTIYF. The CDR3 DNA is TGCAGCGTTGATTCGGGGTTGGCCGCCTCTGGAAACACCATATATTTT.

The rearrangement joins TRBV27 to TRBJ1-1; 7 positions match TRBD1. The CDR3 extends over 14 amino acids. V was clipped by 5 bases and J by 0 bases; unmatched bases: 3. Per germline, CDR1 MNHEY and CDR2 SMNVEV (reference sequence). CDR3 in amino acids: CASSPGTVNTEAFF. CDR3 nucleotide sequence: TGTGCCAGCAGTCCAGGGACAGTGAACACTGAAGCTTTCTTT.

This rearrangement joins TRBV21-1 to TRBJ1-3; the table's D call, TRBD1, has no DNA check behind it. TRBV21-1 is noted as a pseudogene. This CDR3 comprises 12 residues. The CDR3 DNA is TGTGCCAGCAGCGGACAGGGTCAAACCATATATTTT. Protein product: CASSGQGQTIYF.

The chain uses TRBV7-9 and TRBJ1-2; tentatively, D is TRBD1 (5 bases). Per the germline V gene, CDR1 is SEHNR and CDR2 is FQNEAQ (reference sequence). The V end was cut by 5 bases, the J end by 8 bases, with 24 bases between. This CDR3 contains 16 residues. CDR3 nucleotide sequence: TGTGCCAGCAGCCCACGTCGGTCCGCATTGTCAGGGGGCTACACCTTC. It specifies CASSPRRSALSGGYTF.